The 24 T cell receptor beta chains listed next were all sequenced from one sample in a study of shared clonotypes between healthy human individuals. Profiling relied on immunoSEQ multiplex PCR, and the TCRdb table lists in-frame clones only, not all of them. The sample carries approximately 330,000 clones, about 73% recorded once. Source material: memory CD4+ T cells sorted from blood. Documented subset: CD45RA-negative fraction. These receptors originate from a man between 25 and 39 years old in good health.

V gene TRBV10-1 combines with J gene TRBJ1-1; D is undetermined. Trimming cost V 5 bases and J 2 bases, with 12 bases left between them. This CDR3 is 14 amino acids long. CDR1 and CDR2 (germline): WNHNN, SYGVQD (reference sequence). CDR3 amino acids: CASSSAGENTEAFF. CDR3 bases: TGCGCCAGCAGTTCGGCCGGGGAAAACACTGAAGCTTTCTTT.

This clone was observed a single time. The chain couples TRBV5-1 to TRBJ1-1; D is unclear. From germline, CDR1 is SGHRS and CDR2 YFSETQ. Trimming stripped 3 bases from V and 1 base from J, with 13 bases between. This CDR3 is 15 amino acids long. In nucleotides, the CDR3 is TGCGCCAGCAGCTCTCGGTCTGGATCGAACACTGAAGCTTTCTTT. This translates into CASSSRSGSNTEAFF.

The chain couples TRBV10-2 to TRBJ1-5; D is unresolved. The CDR3 is 13 amino acids. Trimming removed 0 bases from V and 5 bases from J, with 5 bases in between. CDR1 and CDR2 (germline): WSHSY, SAAADI. CDR3 bases: TGCGCCAGCAGTGAGTCCCGTTATCAGCCCCAGCATTTT. This codes for CASSESRYQPQHF.

The V call is TRBV29-1, the J call TRBJ1-2; D unresolved. V was trimmed by 7 bases and J by 4 bases, leaving 13 bases between them. The CDR3 extends over 12 amino acids. The germline V gene has CDR1 SQVTM and CDR2 ANQGSEA. The CDR3 loop is CSAWRQGYGYTF. As DNA, the CDR3 is TGCAGCGCGTGGCGTCAAGGCTATGGCTACACCTTC.

V gene TRBV11-2 combines with J gene TRBJ1-6; D is unclear. This CDR3 is 12 amino acids long. V was clipped by 5 bases and J by 5 bases, with 4 bases between them. Germline V gene sequence: CDR1 SGHAT, CDR2 FQNNGV. DNA of the CDR3: TGTGCCAGCAGCGCTCATAATTCACCCCTCCACTTT. Translated, it gives CASSAHNSPLHF.

This rearrangement joins TRBV2 to TRBJ2-1, with 9 bases that match TRBD2. Germline loops: CDR1 SNHLY, CDR2 FYNNEI. The junction had 12 bases not matched to a gene; V was cut back by 7 bases and J by 8 bases. This CDR3 comprises 15 residues. The CDR3: CASTPRTREGHEQFF. Here the CDR3 DNA reads TGTGCCAGCACCCCGAGGACGCGGGAGGGGCATGAGCAGTTCTTC.

The chain recombines TRBV7-3 with TRBJ2-1; 10 bases map to TRBD2. Germline CDR1 and CDR2: SGHTA and FQGTGA. Losses at the gene ends were 6 bases for V and 6 bases for J; bases not matched to a gene: 5. This CDR3 spans 14 amino acids. CDR3 residues: CASSPGLAVNEQFF. CDR3 nucleotides: TGTGCCAGCAGTCCTGGACTAGCGGTCAATGAGCAGTTCTTC.

The chain recombines TRBV4-3 with TRBJ2-1, with TRBD2 as a possible D gene (6 bases). V lost 2 bases and J lost 7, with 12 bases in between. Germline-derived CDR1 and CDR2 are LGHNA and YSLEER. The length of the CDR3 is 14 residues. CDR3 nucleotide sequence: TGCGCCAGCAGCCAATCGGGAGTCAGGAATGAGCAGTTCTTC. Protein product: CASSQSGVRNEQFF.

The CDR3 reads CASFDRGPGANVLTF. The DNA of the CDR3 is TGTGCCAGCTTCGATAGGGGTCCTGGGGCCAACGTCCTGACTTTC. V gene TRBV18 combines with J gene TRBJ2-6, with TRBD1 as a possible D gene (5 bases). This CDR3 has 15 residues. The V and J ends lost 7 bases and 2 bases respectively, with 12 bases between them. CDR1 is KGHSH and CDR2 is LQKENI in the germline V gene.

V usage is TRBV28 and J usage is TRBJ1-1, with D perhaps TRBD1 (6 bases). The CDR3 loop spans 13 amino acids. The germline gives CDR1 MDHEN, CDR2 SYDVKM. With 6 bases removed from V and 3 bases from J, the gap between germline ends came to 11 bases. The CDR3 protein is CASRWGRDTEAFF. The CDR3 bases are TGTGCCAGCAGGTGGGGGCGAGACACTGAAGCTTTCTTT.

This clone was counted ten times or more. The genes are TRBV15 and TRBJ2-7; no reliable D call. CDR3 length: 13 amino acids. V was cut by 0 bases and J by 4 bases, with 7 bases left in between. Germline CDR1 reads LNHNV; CDR2 reads YYDKDF (reference sequence). CDR3 coding DNA: TGTGCCACCAGCAGAGATGCTCGATACGAGCAGTACTTC. Translated, it gives CATSRDARYEQYF.

On this clone itself: Other DNA sequences within the sample encode an identical CDR3. The genes are TRBV2 and TRBJ2-5; D ambiguous. Germline V CDR1 and CDR2: SNHLY, FYNNEI. V was pared by 6 bases and J by 1 base, with 6 bases between. The CDR3 runs to 12 residues. CDR3 sequence reads: CASSYSQETQYF. The CDR3 nucleotides are TGTGCCAGCAGCTACAGCCAAGAGACCCAGTACTTC.

V is TRBV5-4 and J is TRBJ2-3, with D possibly TRBD2 on 6 matching bases. Germline CDR1 SGHNT, CDR2 YYREEE (reference sequence). The CDR3 extends over 13 amino acids. The germline V and J ends were trimmed by 5 bases and 4 bases, with 11 bases remaining between them. This CDR3 is CASRHRDSDTQYF. CDR3 DNA sequence: TGTGCCAGCAGGCACCGGGACTCAGATACGCAGTATTTT. The variable domain in full, with the rest retrieved from reference TRBV5-4 and TRBJ2-3, is ETGVTQSPTHLIKTRGQQVTLRCSSQSGHNTVSWYQQALGQGPQFIFQYYREEENGRGNFPPRFSGLQFPNYSSELNVNALELDDSALYLCASRHRDSDTQYFGPGTRLTVL.

The V gene is TRBV19, the J gene TRBJ1-1; tentative D call: TRBD1 (5 bases). Germline V CDR1 and CDR2: LNHDA, SQIVND (reference sequence). The CDR3 runs 17 residues. V was cut by 2 bases and J by 1 base, with 17 bases left in between. The chain's CDR3 is CASSISDLGGANTEAFF. CDR3 DNA sequence: TGTGCCAGTAGTATATCGGATCTAGGTGGGGCGAACACTGAAGCTTTCTTT.

The V and J genes are TRBV14 and TRBJ1-2; no firm D call. This CDR3 has 12 amino acids. Per the germline V gene, CDR1 is SGHDN and CDR2 is FVKESK. Trimming took off 1 base at V and 4 bases at J, with 4 bases between the two ends. For the CDR3, the DNA is TGTGCCAGCAGCCAAGCCGGCTATGGCTACACCTTC. Its translation is CASSQAGYGYTF.

V gene TRBV19 combines with J gene TRBJ2-5; TRBD2 agrees at 13 bases. This CDR3 comprises 17 residues. V lost 4 bases, J lost 1 base, and 6 bases stayed unmatched. Germline V gene data show CDR1 as LNHDA and CDR2 as SQIVND (reference sequence). The CDR3 DNA reads TGTGCCAGTAGTACAGCCAGACTAGCGGGAGGCCAAGAGACCCAGTACTTC. Protein product: CASSTARLAGGQETQYF.

This chain links TRBV5-6 with TRBJ2-3; the D is unclear. Germline CDR1 and CDR2: SGHDT and YYEEEE. Trimming left V 1 base short and J 4 bases short, with 7 bases between. The CDR3 runs to 13 residues. CDR3 residues: CASSLPSADTQYF. CDR3 sequence (DNA): TGTGCCAGCAGCTTGCCCAGCGCAGATACGCAGTATTTT.

This rearrangement joins TRBV5-4 to TRBJ2-5, with 12 positions matching TRBD1. After removal of 4 bases from V and 5 bases from J, the junction contained 9 bases not matched to a gene. The CDR3 has 16 amino acids. Germline CDR1 SGHNT, CDR2 YYREEE (reference sequence). CDR3 DNA sequence: TGTGCCAGCAGCCCCGCCGGGACAGGGGGCTGGGAGACCCAGTACTTC. Translation: CASSPAGTGGWETQYF.

This clone was counted only a few times. The chain couples TRBV5-4 to TRBJ2-3; D uncertain. The CDR3 runs to 13 residues. Germline V gene lookup returns CDR1 SGHNT and CDR2 YYREEE (reference sequence). Trimming shortened V by 0 bases and J by 4 bases, and 6 bases separated the two germline ends. The CDR3 DNA reads as TGTGCCAGCAGCTTGGACAGACCAGATACGCAGTATTTT. Translating gives CASSLDRPDTQYF.

V usage is TRBV11-3 and J usage is TRBJ2-1; TRBD1 or TRBD2 may be the D gene (5 bases each). The CDR3 consists of 16 residues. V was clipped by 0 bases and J by 0 bases, with 9 bases between them. The V gene's germline CDR1 is SGHNT and CDR2 YENEEA. The CDR3 nucleotides are TGTGCCAGCAGCTTAGATGGGGGTGACTCCTACAATGAGCAGTTCTTC. Translating gives CASSLDGGDSYNEQFF.

The chain uses TRBV9 and TRBJ2-1; D perhaps matches TRBD1 (6 bases). The germline gives CDR1 SGDLS, CDR2 YYNGEE. This CDR3 comprises 16 residues. Deletions cut 0 bases from V and 3 bases from J, with 13 bases between. As DNA, the CDR3 is TGTGCCAGCAGCGTAGATGCGACAGGATACTACAATGAGCAGTTCTTC. It translates to CASSVDATGYYNEQFF.

This clone was detected only once. The rearrangement links TRBV7-2 to TRBJ1-5, with no clear D. The germline V gene has CDR1 SGHTA and CDR2 FQGNSA. This CDR3 contains 14 residues. Trimming removed 3 bases from V and 2 bases from J, with 8 bases in between. CDR3 amino acids: CASSFLGGNQPQHF. The CDR3 DNA follows: TGTGCCAGCAGCTTCCTGGGCGGCAATCAGCCCCAGCATTTT.

This clone has at least ten counts. The rearrangement joins TRBV28 to TRBJ1-4; TRBD1 agrees at 10 bases. V lost 8 bases and J lost 10; bases outside the gene matches: 13. The CDR3 sequence is 15 residues long. Germline loops: CDR1 MDHEN, CDR2 SYDVKM. The CDR3 bases are TGTGCCAGCTACCCTCCGGGACAGGGGATCGGAAAACTGTTTTTT. Translating it yields CASYPPGQGIGKLFF.

The CDR3 loop is CASSLVRLAGTGELFF. DNA of the CDR3: TGTGCCAGCAGCTTGGTCCGACTAGCGGGGACCGGGGAGCTGTTTTTT. V gene TRBV5-4 combines with J gene TRBJ2-2; the match to TRBD2 covers 11 bases. There are 16 residues in the CDR3. V dropped 0 bases and J dropped 5; count of bases not matched to a gene: 3. Germline V gene lookup returns CDR1 SGHNT and CDR2 YYREEE (reference sequence).